The present TCR beta chain was sequenced within a study of CD8+ T cells in alopecia areata. Following extraction, RNA underwent reverse transcription to cDNA, which served as the sequencing template. Some clones are missing from TCRdb's copy, which holds only in-frame ones; the method was immunoSEQ multiplex PCR. The sample lists fewer than 110,000 clones, over 75% occurring once. Noted treatment: oral pan-JAK inhibitor, 5-10 mg twice daily. This CDR3 comprises 12 residues. V was trimmed by 1 base and J by 1 base, leaving 2 bases between them. CDR1 is PRHDT and CDR2 is FYEKMQ in the germline V gene (reference sequence).

The chain recombines TRBV13 with TRBJ2-7; D call uncertain. Sequenced material: CD8+ T cells sorted from blood, taken at week 34, from a patient treated with tofacitinib. The sequence was collected from a human donor with alopecia areata. The DNA for the CDR3 is TGTGCCAGCAGCTTAGAGTCCTACGAGCAGTACTTC. It yields the protein CASSLESYEQYF.